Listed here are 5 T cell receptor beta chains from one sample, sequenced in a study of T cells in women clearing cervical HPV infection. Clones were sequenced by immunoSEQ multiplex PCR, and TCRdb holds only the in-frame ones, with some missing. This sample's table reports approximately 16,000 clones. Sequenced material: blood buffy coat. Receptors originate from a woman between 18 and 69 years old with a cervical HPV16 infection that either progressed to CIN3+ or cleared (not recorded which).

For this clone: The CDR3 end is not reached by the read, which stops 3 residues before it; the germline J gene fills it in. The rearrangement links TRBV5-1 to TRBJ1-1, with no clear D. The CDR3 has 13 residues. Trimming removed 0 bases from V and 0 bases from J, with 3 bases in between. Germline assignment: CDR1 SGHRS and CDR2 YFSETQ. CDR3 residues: CASSLAVNTEAFF. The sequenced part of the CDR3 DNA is TGCGCCAGCAGCTTGGCGGTGAACACTGAA.

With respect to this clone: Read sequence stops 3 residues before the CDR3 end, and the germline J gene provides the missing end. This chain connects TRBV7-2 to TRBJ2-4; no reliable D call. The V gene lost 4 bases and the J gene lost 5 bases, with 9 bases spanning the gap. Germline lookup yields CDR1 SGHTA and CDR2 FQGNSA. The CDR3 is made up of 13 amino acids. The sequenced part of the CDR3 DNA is TGTGCCAGCAGCTCTCCCCCCGAAAACATT. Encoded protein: CASSSPPENI. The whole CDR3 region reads CASSSPPENIQYF.

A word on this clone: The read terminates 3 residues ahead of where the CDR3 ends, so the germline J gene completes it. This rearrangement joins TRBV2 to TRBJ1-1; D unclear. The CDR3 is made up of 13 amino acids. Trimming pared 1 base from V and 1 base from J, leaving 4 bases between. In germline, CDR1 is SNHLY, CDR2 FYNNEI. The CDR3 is CASSEERNTEAFF. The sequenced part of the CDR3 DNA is TGTGCCAGCAGTGAAGAGCGGAACACTGAA.

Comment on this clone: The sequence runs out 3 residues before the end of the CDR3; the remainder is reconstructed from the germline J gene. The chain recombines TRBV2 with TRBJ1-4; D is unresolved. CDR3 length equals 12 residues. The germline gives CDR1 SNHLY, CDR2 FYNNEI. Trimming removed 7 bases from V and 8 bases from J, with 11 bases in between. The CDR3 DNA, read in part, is TGTGCCAGCATTTCCCGGGTAGAAAAA. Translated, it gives CASISRVEK. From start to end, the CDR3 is CASISRVEKLFF.

CDR3: CASSETHQPQHF. The covered CDR3 bases are TGTGCCAGTAGTGAGACACATCAGCCC. V is TRBV19 and J is TRBJ1-5; D is ambiguous. The CDR3 end falls 3 residues outside the read, so it is completed with the germline J gene. The CDR3 has 12 amino acids. V was shortened by 5 bases and J by 5 bases, with 7 bases between the two germline ends. Germline lookup yields CDR1 LNHDA and CDR2 SQIVND (reference sequence).